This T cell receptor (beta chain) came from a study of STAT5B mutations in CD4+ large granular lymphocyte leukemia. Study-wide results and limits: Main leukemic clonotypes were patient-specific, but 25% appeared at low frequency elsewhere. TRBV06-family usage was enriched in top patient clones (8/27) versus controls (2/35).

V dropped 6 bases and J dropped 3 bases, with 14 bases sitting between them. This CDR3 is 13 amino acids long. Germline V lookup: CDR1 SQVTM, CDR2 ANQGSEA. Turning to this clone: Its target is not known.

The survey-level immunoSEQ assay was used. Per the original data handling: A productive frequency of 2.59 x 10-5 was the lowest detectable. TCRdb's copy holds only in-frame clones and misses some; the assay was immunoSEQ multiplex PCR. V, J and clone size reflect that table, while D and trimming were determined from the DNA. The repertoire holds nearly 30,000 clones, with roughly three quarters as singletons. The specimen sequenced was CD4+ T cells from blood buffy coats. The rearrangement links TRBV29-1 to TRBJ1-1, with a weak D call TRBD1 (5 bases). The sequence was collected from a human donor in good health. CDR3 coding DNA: TGCAGCGTCCCCGGACTGGGGGACACTGAAGCTTTCTTT. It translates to CSVPGLGDTEAFF.